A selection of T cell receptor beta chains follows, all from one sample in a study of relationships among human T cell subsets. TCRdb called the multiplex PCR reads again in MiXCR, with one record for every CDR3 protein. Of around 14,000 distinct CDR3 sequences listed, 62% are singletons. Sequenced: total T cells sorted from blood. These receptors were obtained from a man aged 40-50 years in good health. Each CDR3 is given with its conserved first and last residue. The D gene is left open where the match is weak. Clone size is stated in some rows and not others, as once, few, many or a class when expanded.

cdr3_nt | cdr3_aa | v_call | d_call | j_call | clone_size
TGTGCCAGCAGTTTGGGACCTTACAATGGCTACACCTTC | CASSLGPYNGYTF | TRBV27 | NA | TRBJ1-2 | NA
TGCAGTGCTGAGGCGAGCGGGAGGGCCTCTTATGAGCAGATCTTC | CSAEASGRASYEQIF | TRBV20-1 | TRBD2 | TRBJ2-1 | NA
TGTGCCAGCAGTTCGGGGACAGTGAATGAAAAACTGTTTTTT | CASSSGTVNEKLFF | TRBV10-3 | TRBD1 | TRBJ1-4 | NA
TGTGCCAGCAGTCGCGGGACTAGCGGGACCTACGAGCAGTACTTC | CASSRGTSGTYEQYF | TRBV27 | TRBD2 | TRBJ2-7 | NA
TGTGCCAGCAGCACCGGCGGCCTAACCGGGGAGCTGTTTTTT | CASSTGGLTGELFF | TRBV11-2 | NA | TRBJ2-2 | medium-sized
TGCGCCAGCAGCCAAAGCGCGAGGGGATGGGACGAGCAGTACTTC | CASSQSARGWDEQYF | TRBV4-1 | NA | TRBJ2-7 | NA
TGTGCCAGCAGCTTAGGAGGGGAGACAGATACGCAGTATTTT | CASSLGGETDTQYF | TRBV11-3 | NA | TRBJ2-3 | few
TGTGCCAGCAGCCTACAGGGGATGCAAGAGACCCAGTACTTC | CASSLQGMQETQYF | TRBV11-2 | TRBD1 | TRBJ2-5 | once
TGCGCCAGCAGCTCGGCCTCACAGGGAAACTCCTACGAGCAGTACTTC | CASSSASQGNSYEQYF | TRBV5-1 | NA | TRBJ2-7 | NA
TGTGCCAGCAGCCCGGGACCGTTTACCCCCTACGAGCAGTACTTC | CASSPGPFTPYEQYF | TRBV11-1 | NA | TRBJ2-7 | few
TGTGCCTGGAGAGGGGCCGGCTCTGGAAACACCATATATTTT | CAWRGAGSGNTIYF | TRBV30 | NA | TRBJ1-3 | NA
TGTGCCAGCAGCCCCGGGACAGGCCTAAGGGATGGCTACACCTTC | CASSPGTGLRDGYTF | TRBV7-3 | TRBD1 | TRBJ1-2 | NA
TGCAGCGTACGCACGGGCACTGAAGCTTTCTTT | CSVRTGTEAFF | TRBV29-1 | NA | TRBJ1-1 | NA
TGCGCCAGCAGCTTGGAGTCGTCCGTGGGCGAGCAGTACTTC | CASSLESSVGEQYF | TRBV5-1 | NA | TRBJ2-7 | NA
TGCGCCAGCAGCTTGGCAGGGGCAGAAGAGACCCAGTACTTC | CASSLAGAEETQYF | TRBV5-1 | NA | TRBJ2-5 | NA
TGTGCCAGCAGCCTTAATAGCAATCAGCCCCAGCATTTT | CASSLNSNQPQHF | TRBV5-6 | NA | TRBJ1-5 | NA
TGTGCCAGCAGCATCGGACAGGGCGGGGCTGAGCAGTTCTTC | CASSIGQGGAEQFF | TRBV11-2 | TRBD1 | TRBJ2-1 | NA
TGTGCCAGCAGTCCCCGGGGGAGCAGATACTACAATGAGCAGTTCTTC | CASSPRGSRYYNEQFF | TRBV27 | NA | TRBJ2-1 | NA
TGCAGTGCTAGACCCGCCCGGGGGTCCTACAATGAGCAGTTCTTC | CSARPARGSYNEQFF | TRBV20-1 | NA | TRBJ2-1 | NA
TGTGCCAGCAGGAATCTGGCCGGGGCCAACGTCCTGACTTTC | CASRNLAGANVLTF | TRBV12-3/TRBV12-4 | NA | TRBJ2-6 | NA
TGTGCCAGCAGCTTATGGGGACAGGGGGCAGGAGAGACCCAGTACTTC | CASSLWGQGAGETQYF | TRBV7-6 | TRBD1 | TRBJ2-5 | NA
TGTGCCAGCAGTTTTAGGGGTAGAGGACAGCCCCAGCATTTT | CASSFRGRGQPQHF | TRBV27 | NA | TRBJ1-5 | few
TGTGCCAGTAGTCGGGACATCTTAAATTCACCCCTCCACTTT | CASSRDILNSPLHF | TRBV19 | NA | TRBJ1-6 | NA
TGTGCCAGCAGCACTCACCGAGCTAGCGCATCCTACAATGAGCAGTTCTTC | CASSTHRASASYNEQFF | TRBV11-2 | NA | TRBJ2-1 | NA
TGTGCCAGCAGCTTGGGGACAGATCAGCCCCAGCATTTT | CASSLGTDQPQHF | TRBV5-6 | NA | TRBJ1-5 | NA
TGCAGTGCTCAGACAGGGGAGAGCACAGATACGCAGTATTTT | CSAQTGESTDTQYF | TRBV20-1 | TRBD1 | TRBJ2-3 | NA
TGTGCCAGCAGACCTCCGGGACAGGGGGTGGGTGGCTACACCTTC | CASRPPGQGVGGYTF | TRBV27 | TRBD1 | TRBJ1-2 | NA
TGTGCCAGCAGCTTAGAGACCTATGGCTACACCTTC | CASSLETYGYTF | TRBV7-9 | NA | TRBJ1-2 | NA
TGCAGTGCTTGGACAGGGGCTAACTATGGCTACACCTTC | CSAWTGANYGYTF | TRBV20-1 | TRBD1 | TRBJ1-2 | NA
TGCAGTGCTAGAACTGCGTGGGAGCAATACTTC | CSARTAWEQYF | TRBV20-1 | NA | TRBJ2-7 | NA
TGTGCCAGCAGCTTCAGGGGGAAAGATTACAATGAGCAGTTCTTC | CASSFRGKDYNEQFF | TRBV11-2 | TRBD1 | TRBJ2-1 | medium-sized